The 20 T cell receptor beta chains in this list originate from one sample, sequenced in a study of radiation and T cells in renal cell carcinoma. Time point denoted: blood 4 weeks post-SBRT, at nephrectomy. As for treatment: 15 Gy SBRT to primary tumor, nephrectomy 4 weeks later. Clones were sequenced by immunoSEQ multiplex PCR, and TCRdb holds only the in-frame ones, with some missing. Of approximately 65,000 clones listed, more than 60% were seen once; the top ten hold about 6.4%. The sample consisted of blood, taken from a patient whose treatment included radiotherapy and nephrectomy. The origin of the receptors is a man between 60 and 75 years old with renal cell carcinoma.

V and J are TRBV2 and TRBJ2-1, with D perhaps matching TRBD1 or TRBD2 (5 bases each). Per the germline V gene, CDR1 is SNHLY and CDR2 is FYNNEI. Trimming took 5 bases from V and 8 from J, leaving 19 bases between them. CDR3 length equals 15 residues. The CDR3 region has the DNA TGTGCCAGCAGTTCAATAAGGGGAGACGGAGATGAGCAGTTCTTC. It codes for CASSSIRGDGDEQFF.

Only one count was recorded for this clone. This chain connects TRBV6-6 to TRBJ2-3; TRBD1 agrees at 8 bases. The CDR3 is 15 residues long. The trim removed 7 bases at V and 1 base at J, leaving 7 bases unmatched. The germline V gene encodes CDR1 MNHNY and CDR2 SVGAGI (reference sequence). CDR3 protein: CASTDDRGGTDTQYF. The DNA of the CDR3 is TGTGCCAGCACCGATGACAGGGGTGGCACAGATACGCAGTATTTT.

The V call is TRBV18, the J call TRBJ1-4, with 7 bases that match TRBD1. The CDR3 length is 14 residues. V lost 6 bases, J lost 7 bases, and 8 bases stayed unmatched. CDR1 is KGHSH and CDR2 is LQKENI in the germline V gene. In nucleotides, the CDR3 is TGTGCCAGCTCCTTCGACAGGGCGGGTGAAAAACTGTTTTTT. Translating gives CASSFDRAGEKLFF.

About this clone: Other nucleotide sequences in the sample specify the same CDR3. V usage is TRBV7-8 and J usage is TRBJ1-5, with a weak D call TRBD1 (5 bases). Germline V lookup: CDR1 SGHVS, CDR2 FQNEAQ. The CDR3 spans 16 residues. Deletions cut 4 bases from V and 9 bases from J, with 22 bases between. CDR3 region: CASSSANGAVIWPQHF. DNA for the CDR3: TGTGCCAGCAGCTCGGCGAACGGGGCAGTAATTTGGCCCCAGCATTTT.

The chain joins TRBV18 to TRBJ1-3, with 7 bases aligning to TRBD1. Germline-derived CDR1 and CDR2 are KGHSH and LQKENI. The CDR3 contains 16 residues. Germline trimming cut 3 bases from V and 6 bases from J; bases unmatched to any gene: 11. The CDR3 nucleotides are TGTGCCAGCTCACCTCTCGTTCAGGGGGAGGCAAACACCATATATTTT. Encoded protein: CASSPLVQGEANTIYF.

This clone was counted only a few times. The rearrangement joins TRBV2 to TRBJ1-4; 8 nucleotides line up with TRBD1. V lost 3 bases, J lost 8 bases, and 5 bases stayed unmatched. CDR1 and CDR2 from the germline V gene are SNHLY and FYNNEI. CDR3 length: 14 residues. In nucleotides, the CDR3 is TGTGCCAGCAGTGAGGACAGGGTGTTCGAAAAACTGTTTTTT. Amino acid sequence: CASSEDRVFEKLFF.

The V call is TRBV2, the J call TRBJ2-1; TRBD2 matches 9 bases. CDR1 and CDR2 (germline): SNHLY, FYNNEI. The trim removed 4 bases at V and 6 bases at J, leaving 13 bases unmatched. This CDR3 region has 17 residues. The CDR3 protein is CASSAFSTSGGGNEQFF. The CDR3 coding sequence is TGTGCCAGCAGTGCATTCTCGACTAGCGGAGGGGGCAATGAGCAGTTCTTC.

The chain is built from TRBV9 and TRBJ2-1, with TRBD2 matching 11 bases. In germline, CDR1 is SGDLS, CDR2 YYNGEE. This CDR3 contains 16 residues. The ends lost 3 bases at V and 4 bases at J; junction bases unmatched: 6. CDR3 region: CASSDTGTSGYNEQFF. The DNA for the CDR3 is TGTGCCAGCAGCGATACCGGGACTAGCGGATACAATGAGCAGTTCTTC.

The chain recombines TRBV7-9 with TRBJ1-1; the match to TRBD1 covers 7 bases. This CDR3 has 15 residues. V was pared by 5 bases and J by 1 base, with 7 bases of the junction left unmatched. CDR1 and CDR2 (germline): SEHNR, FQNEAQ (reference sequence). CDR3 DNA sequence: TGTGCCAGCAGCCGACCGACAGGGAAGAACACTGAAGCTTTCTTT. Residues: CASSRPTGKNTEAFF.

This clone was recorded a few times. The V call is TRBV4-2, the J call TRBJ1-1; no reliable D call. From germline, CDR1 is LGHNA and CDR2 YNFKEQ. V gave up 3 bases and J gave up 1 base, with 9 bases separating them. The CDR3 length is 14 residues. The CDR3 nucleotides read TGTGCCAGCAGCCAGGGCAAGGAGAACACTGAAGCTTTCTTT. It encodes CASSQGKENTEAFF.

This clone appeared a single time. The rearrangement joins TRBV9 to TRBJ1-4; no clear D. The length of the CDR3 is 13 residues. The V and J ends lost 0 bases and 6 bases respectively, with 6 bases between them. CDR1 and CDR2 from the germline V gene are SGDLS and YYNGEE. Here the CDR3 reads CASSVATDEKLFF. For the CDR3, the DNA is TGTGCCAGCAGCGTAGCTACTGATGAAAAACTGTTTTTT.

The rearrangement links TRBV19 to TRBJ1-3; D remains ambiguous. The germline V and J ends were trimmed by 3 bases and 0 bases, with 3 bases remaining between them. Looked up from germline, CDR1 is LNHDA and CDR2 is SQIVND (reference sequence). CDR3 length: 13 residues. The CDR3 reads CASSILSGNTIYF. CDR3 DNA: TGTGCCAGTAGTATTCTCTCTGGAAACACCATATATTTT.

V gene TRBV27 combines with J gene TRBJ2-6; 9 bases line up with TRBD1. CDR1 MNHEY and CDR2 SMNVEV come from the germline V gene (reference sequence). This CDR3 comprises 17 residues. Trimming took 6 bases from V and 0 from J; bases not matched to a gene: 6. The CDR3 DNA sequence: TGTGCCAGCAGCCTGGACAGGGGTGACTCTGGGGCCAACGTCCTGACTTTC. It translates to CASSLDRGDSGANVLTF.

The rearrangement uses TRBV13 and TRBJ1-1; 9 bases agree with TRBD1. V shed 5 bases, J shed 3 bases, and the junction held 10 bases outside the gene matches. This CDR3 has 16 residues. Germline V gives CDR1 PRHDT, CDR2 FYEKMQ (reference sequence). The CDR3 sequence: CASSPGQGTRHTEAFF. The DNA for the CDR3 is TGTGCCAGCAGCCCGGGACAGGGAACGAGGCACACTGAAGCTTTCTTT.

This rearrangement joins TRBV2 to TRBJ2-7; D is ambiguous. Germline V CDR1 and CDR2: SNHLY, FYNNEI. Trimming shortened V by 4 bases and J by 0 bases, and 7 bases separated the two germline ends. The CDR3 extends over 13 amino acids. The CDR3: CASSVLPSYEQYF. The CDR3 DNA is TGTGCCAGCAGTGTCTTACCCTCCTACGAGCAGTACTTC.

V usage is TRBV10-3 and J usage is TRBJ1-6; D gene ambiguous. Germline V CDR1 and CDR2: ENHRY, SYGVKD. The germline V and J ends were trimmed by 3 bases and 6 bases, with 9 bases remaining between them. The CDR3 extends over 14 amino acids. The CDR3 here is CAISEGPINSPLHF. CDR3 sequence (DNA): TGTGCCATCAGTGAAGGGCCGATTAATTCACCCCTCCACTTT.

This clone was seen a handful of times. This chain links TRBV25-1 with TRBJ2-1, with TRBD2 matching over 13 bases. V shed 6 bases and J 7 bases; nucleotides not matched to a gene: 12. Germline CDR1 and CDR2: MGHDK and SYGVNS. This CDR3 is built from 17 residues. CDR3 residues: CASSQAPGTSGTNEQFF. The CDR3 bases are TGTGCCAGCAGCCAAGCACCTGGGACTAGCGGGACGAATGAGCAGTTCTTC. Using reference TRBV25-1 and TRBJ2-1 for the parts outside the CDR3, the full variable domain is EADIYQTPRYLVIGTGKKITLECSQTMGHDKMYWYQQDPGMELHLIHYSYGVNSTEKGDLSSESTVSRIRTEHFPLTLESARPSHTSQYLCASSQAPGTSGTNEQFFGPGTRLTVL.

V and J are TRBV5-1 and TRBJ2-5; tentatively, D is TRBD2 (5 bases). CDR3 length: 15 amino acids. With 4 bases removed from V and 1 base from J, the gap between germline ends came to 14 bases. Germline loops: CDR1 SGHRS, CDR2 YFSETQ. CDR3 bases: TGCGCCAGCAGCCCGGCAAGCGGAATCCAAGAGACCCAGTACTTC. Translation: CASSPASGIQETQYF.

The chain links TRBV4-2 to TRBJ1-4, with D maybe TRBD1 (6 bases). The CDR3 has 16 residues. Trimming left V 1 base short and J 6 bases short, with 15 bases between. CDR1 is LGHNA, CDR2 YNFKEQ, per germline. The CDR3 sequence: CASSQGRGGADEKLFF. The CDR3, as DNA: TGTGCCAGCAGCCAAGGCCGGGGGGGGGCGGATGAAAAACTGTTTTTT.

DNA of the CDR3: TGTGCCATCAGTGGAACCGGGGACACTGAAGCTTTCTTT. It codes for CAISGTGDTEAFF. This chain links TRBV10-3 with TRBJ1-1; D remains ambiguous. CDR1 and CDR2 from the germline V gene are ENHRY and SYGVKD. V shed 4 bases and J shed 3 bases, with 9 bases lying between them. CDR3 size: 13 residues.